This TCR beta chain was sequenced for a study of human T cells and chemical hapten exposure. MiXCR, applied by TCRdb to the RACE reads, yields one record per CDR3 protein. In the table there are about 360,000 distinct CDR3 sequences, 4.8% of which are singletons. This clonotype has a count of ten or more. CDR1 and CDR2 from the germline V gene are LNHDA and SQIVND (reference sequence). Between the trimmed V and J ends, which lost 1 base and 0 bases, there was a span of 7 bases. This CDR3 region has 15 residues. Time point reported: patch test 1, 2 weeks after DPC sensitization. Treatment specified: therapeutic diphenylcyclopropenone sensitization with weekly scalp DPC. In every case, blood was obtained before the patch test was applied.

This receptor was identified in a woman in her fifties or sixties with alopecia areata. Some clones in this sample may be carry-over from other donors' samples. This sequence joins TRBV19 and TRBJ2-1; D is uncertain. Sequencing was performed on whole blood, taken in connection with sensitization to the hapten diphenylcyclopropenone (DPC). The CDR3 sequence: CASSIGTASYNEQFF. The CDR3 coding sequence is TGTGCCAGTAGTATAGGGACGGCCTCCTACAATGAGCAGTTCTTC.